This T cell receptor beta chain was captured in a study of CD8+CD57+ T cells in acquired aplastic anemia. As for the study in general: When averaged, DNA from sorted CD4+ and CD8+ cells came to 3 to 4 ug. General observations from the study: It was found that some 30 CD8+ CDR3 sequences were shared between patients and controls.

Those patients picked for sequencing had displayed CD8+CD57+ cell expansion on flow cytometry. TCR beta VDJ and CDR3 profiling used genomic DNA as template. TCRdb called the reads again in MiXCR, with one record for every CDR3 protein. The sample has a few hundred thousand distinct CDR3 sequences, around 82% seen once. As regards this clonotype: The antigen is unknown.

Germline assignment: CDR1 SGHVS and CDR2 FNYEAQ. Trimming stripped 7 bases from V and 1 base from J, with 16 bases between. This CDR3 region has 16 residues. The chain has TRBV7-6 and TRBJ2-2, with a tentative D call TRBD2 (7 bases). Sequences were obtained from sorted CD4+, CD8+, or CD8+CD57+ T cells (not recorded which) from PBMCs. The origin of this receptor is a human donor with aplastic anemia. This CDR3 reads CASTLGRGRNTGELFF. The CDR3 DNA reads as TGTGCCAGCACCCTAGGGCGGGGGCGGAACACCGGGGAGCTGTTTTTT.